The rows below give T cell receptor beta chains drawn from one sample of a study of CD8 T cells in Susac syndrome. MiXCR was run by TCRdb on the immunoSEQ multiplex PCR reads, yielding one entry per CDR3 protein. The table includes some 190,000 distinct CDR3 sequences, roughly 94% detected once. The specimen sequenced was CD4+ T cells from PBMCs. Receptors were obtained from a human donor in good health. Both conserved end residues are part of each CDR3. The D gene is left open where the match is weak. The size field is filled for only some rows; it gives once, few, many or a size class.

J gene	clone size	D gene	V gene	CDR3 DNA	CDR3 protein
TRBJ2-5	-	-	TRBV5-4	TGTGCCAGCAGTGTCGGATCCTGGGAGACCCAGTACTTC	CASSVGSWETQYF
TRBJ2-3	-	-	TRBV2	TGTGCCAGCACCCCGCGCGGCTACACAGATACGCAGTATTTT	CASTPRGYTDTQYF
TRBJ2-5	-	-	TRBV6-5	TGTGCCAGCAGCTCCACAGGCCGATGGGAGACCCAGTACTTC	CASSSTGRWETQYF
TRBJ2-2	once	TRBD2	TRBV29-1	TGCAGCGCCAGACTAGCGGAAACCACCGGGGAGCTGTTTTTT	CSARLAETTGELFF
TRBJ2-3	-	-	TRBV20-1	TGCAGTGCTTCGAGGGGCACAGATACGCAGTATTTT	CSASRGTDTQYF
TRBJ2-7	-	TRBD1	TRBV25-1	TGTGCCAGCAGTGAGGACAGGTCCCCCTACGAGCAGTACTTC	CASSEDRSPYEQYF
TRBJ2-5	-	-	TRBV5-4	TGTGCCAGCAGCGGGACTTACCAAGAGACCCAGTACTTC	CASSGTYQETQYF
TRBJ1-1	-	-	TRBV29-1	TGCAGCTTTTGGGGGGTTAACACTGAAGCTTTCTTT	CSFWGVNTEAFF
TRBJ1-1	-	TRBD1	TRBV4-1	TGCGCCAGCAGCCAGGAGACAGGGCGACGGACTGAAGCTTTCTTT	CASSQETGRRTEAFF
TRBJ1-1	once	TRBD1	TRBV28	TGTGCCACCCGACGGACAGGGAACACTGAAGCTTTCTTT	CATRRTGNTEAFF
TRBJ1-2	-	-	TRBV30	TGTGCCTGGAGTGTACGGTCGGGTTTCTATGGCTACACCTTC	CAWSVRSGFYGYTF
TRBJ2-5	once	TRBD2	TRBV29-1	TGCAGCGTTGAACCCCCCAGAGGAGCGGGAGGGGTGATCGAGACCCAGTACTTC	CSVEPPRGAGGVIETQYF
TRBJ2-1	-	-	TRBV28	TGTGCCAGCACCCAGAGGGGGAGACCGGATGAGCAGTTCTTC	CASTQRGRPDEQFF
TRBJ1-5	-	TRBD1	TRBV20-1	TGCAGTGCTAGAGATGAAGAGGGGGCGGATAGCAATCAGCCCCAGCATTTT	CSARDEEGADSNQPQHF
TRBJ2-3	-	-	TRBV30	TGTGCCCGTAGCGTTGCTAGCACAGATACGCAGTATTTT	CARSVASTDTQYF
TRBJ2-5	-	-	TRBV7-6	TGTGCCAGCAGCTTAGATCCCAGACAAGAGACCCAGTACTTC	CASSLDPRQETQYF
TRBJ2-7	-	-	TRBV5-1	TGCGCCAGCAGGGGAAACATTGGGACAACCTACGAGCAGTACTTC	CASRGNIGTTYEQYF